This passage covers 21 T cell receptor beta chains from one sample sequenced in a study of graft-versus-host responses after intestinal transplantation. No antigen has been assigned to these receptors. Profiled with immunoSEQ multiplex PCR; TCRdb holds only in-frame clones, not every one. The sample has over 85,000 clones; approximately 92% are singletons. This sample comprised unstimulated CD8+ T cells sorted from spleen or lymph node cells, obtained before intestinal transplant. The receptors come from a human donor who received an intestinal transplant.

A single count supports this clone. The rearrangement uses TRBV6-1 and TRBJ2-7, with 10 bases lining up with TRBD1. Germline CDR1 is MNHNS and CDR2 is SASEGT. J was trimmed by 2 bases and V by 3 bases; bases with no gene match: 4. The CDR3 runs to 15 residues. As DNA, the CDR3 is TGTGCCAGCAGTGAGGGACAGGGGTTGGCCTACGAGCAGTACTTC. Protein sequence: CASSEGQGLAYEQYF.

In regard to this clone: An end of the junction does not agree with germline; a read error may underlie this. This rearrangement joins TRBV5-4 to TRBJ2-1, with 7 bases identical to TRBD2. CDR1 and CDR2 (germline): SGHNT, YYREEE (reference sequence). The CDR3 is made up of 14 amino acids. The CDR3: CASGFPSGDNEQFF. Written as DNA, the CDR3 is TGTGCCAGCGGCTTCCCGAGCGGGGACAATGAGCAGTTCTTC.

This chain connects TRBV4-3 to TRBJ2-5, with TRBD2 identical over 10 bases. With V trimmed by 4 bases and J by 5 bases, 10 bases remained unmatched. This CDR3 has 16 amino acids. The germline V gene has CDR1 LGHNA and CDR2 YSLEER. CDR3 DNA: TGCGCCAGCAGCCCCATGAGCGGGGGGGCCGGCGAGACCCAGTACTTC. This sequence encodes CASSPMSGGAGETQYF.

Concerning this clone itself: An end of the junction differs from the germline gene, which may be a read error. The V call is TRBV5-4, the J call TRBJ1-2; the D gene is possibly TRBD1 (5 bases). Germline V lookup: CDR1 SGHNT, CDR2 YYREEE (reference sequence). The CDR3 covers 13 residues. The CDR3 reads CASSLATSGGRSF. The CDR3 DNA sequence: TGTGCCAGCAGCTTGGCGACGTCGGGGGGAAGGTCCTTC.

This rearrangement joins TRBV6-6 to TRBJ1-1; D is uncertain. Trimming took 3 bases from V and 0 from J, leaving 11 bases between them. This CDR3 comprises 15 residues. Germline V lookup: CDR1 MNHNY, CDR2 SVGAGI (reference sequence). CDR3: CASSYGQIMNTEAFF. Here the CDR3 DNA reads TGTGCCAGCAGTTATGGTCAGATCATGAACACTGAAGCTTTCTTT.

The gene calls are TRBV7-9 and TRBJ2-3; D gene unclear. Trimming took 1 base from V and 6 from J, leaving 8 bases between them. From germline, CDR1 is SEHNR and CDR2 FQNEAQ (reference sequence). This CDR3 contains 13 residues. The CDR3 sequence is CASSLVASDTQYF. The CDR3 nucleotides are TGTGCCAGCAGCTTAGTAGCCAGCGATACGCAGTATTTT. Drawing the rest from reference TRBV7-9 and TRBJ2-3, the complete variable domain is DTGVSQNPRHKITKRGQNVTFRCDPISEHNRLYWYRQTLGQGPEFLTYFQNEAQLEKSRLLSDRFSAERPKGSFSTLEIQRTEQGDSAMYLCASSLVASDTQYFGPGTRLTVL.

This clone was observed a single time. The chain uses TRBV19 and TRBJ1-2; no clear D. This CDR3 has 15 residues. Germline values: CDR1 LNHDA, CDR2 SQIVND (reference sequence). V was pared by 3 bases and J by 0 bases, with 11 bases between. The CDR3 protein is CASSIFSASNYGYTF. CDR3 bases: TGTGCCAGTAGTATTTTCAGTGCATCTAACTATGGCTACACCTTC.

V and J are TRBV27 and TRBJ2-7, with D maybe TRBD2 (6 bases). CDR1 is MNHEY, CDR2 SMNVEV, per germline (reference sequence). The CDR3 has 14 residues. Trimming took 3 bases from V and 1 from J, leaving 10 bases between them. CDR3 region: CASSLMAGSYEQYF. Written as DNA, the CDR3 is TGTGCCAGCAGTTTGATGGCGGGATCCTACGAGCAGTACTTC.

DNA of the CDR3: TGCGCCAGCAGCTTGCCCACCAAGGGAGGAGAGTCCTACGAGCAGTACTTC. This translates into CASSLPTKGGESYEQYF. The chain is built from TRBV5-1 and TRBJ2-7, with D perhaps TRBD2 (6 bases). This CDR3 region has 17 residues. CDR1 and CDR2 from the germline V gene are SGHRS and YFSETQ. The V and J ends lost 1 base and 1 base respectively, with 18 bases between them.

The chain is built from TRBV19 and TRBJ2-7, with D possibly matching TRBD2 (6 bases). Germline V lookup: CDR1 LNHDA, CDR2 SQIVND (reference sequence). The CDR3 is made up of 14 amino acids. V was shortened by 2 bases and J by 5 bases, with 13 bases between the two germline ends. In nucleotides, the CDR3 is TGTGCCAGTAGTATATTATTCCGACTAGACGAGCAGTACTTC. Translation: CASSILFRLDEQYF.

V is TRBV5-1 and J is TRBJ2-3, with 9 positions matching TRBD2. The trim removed 1 base at V and 2 bases at J, leaving 5 bases unmatched. CDR3 length equals 16 residues. Per the germline V gene, CDR1 is SGHRS and CDR2 is YFSETQ. The CDR3 DNA follows: TGCGCCAGCAGCTTGAATGGACTAGCGTACACAGATACGCAGTATTTT. It specifies CASSLNGLAYTDTQYF.

A few counts support this clone. The V call is TRBV7-3, the J call TRBJ2-5; a possible D gene is TRBD2 (6 bases). Germline V lookup: CDR1 SGHTA, CDR2 FQGTGA. Deletions cut 4 bases from V and 2 bases from J, with 8 bases between. The CDR3 runs to 13 residues. The CDR3 sequence: CASSSGLQETQYF. CDR3 nucleotide sequence: TGTGCCAGCAGCTCGGGACTTCAAGAGACCCAGTACTTC.

The chain has TRBV19 and TRBJ2-1; 7 bases align to TRBD2. The J segment lost 4 bases and the V segment lost 3 bases, leaving 6 bases of the junction unmatched. The germline gives CDR1 LNHDA, CDR2 SQIVND (reference sequence). This CDR3 region has 15 residues. The CDR3: CASSISGGGYNEQFF. Written as DNA, the CDR3 is TGTGCCAGTAGTATTAGTGGGGGGGGATACAATGAGCAGTTCTTC.

The chain is built from TRBV19 and TRBJ1-5, with 7 bases fitting TRBD1. The V and J ends lost 3 bases and 9 bases, in that order; junction bases with no gene match: 8. Per germline, CDR1 LNHDA and CDR2 SQIVND (reference sequence). The CDR3 length is 14 residues. The CDR3 nucleotides read TGTGCCAGTAGTATCCCGGGACAGATGGGGCCCCAGCATTTT. Residues: CASSIPGQMGPQHF.

The chain has TRBV5-1 and TRBJ2-7; 12 nucleotides align to TRBD2. The germline V gene encodes CDR1 SGHRS and CDR2 YFSETQ. The CDR3 runs to 16 residues. The ends lost 3 bases at V and 6 bases at J; junction bases unmatched: 10. In DNA form, the CDR3 reads TGCGCCAGCAGCTCGGTGTTGGGACTAGCGGGTTCCGAGCAGTACTTC. Protein product: CASSSVLGLAGSEQYF.

The chain employs TRBV5-6 and TRBJ2-7; the D gene is possibly TRBD2 (5 bases). The V end was cut by 0 bases, the J end by 2 bases, with 9 bases between. Germline V gives CDR1 SGHDT, CDR2 YYEEEE. The CDR3 covers 14 residues. The CDR3: CASSLGRETYEQYF. CDR3 sequence (DNA): TGTGCCAGCAGCTTGGGTAGGGAGACCTACGAGCAGTACTTC. The full variable domain, completed using reference TRBV5-6 and TRBJ2-7, is DAGVTQSPTHLIKTRGQQVTLRCSPKSGHDTVSWYQQALGQGPQFIFQYYEEEERQRGNFPDRFSGHQFPNYSSELNVNALLLGDSALYLCASSLGRETYEQYFGPGTRLTVT.

The V call is TRBV30, the J call TRBJ2-2; 8 positions match TRBD1. Germline CDR1 GTSNPN, CDR2 SVGIG (reference sequence). CDR3 length: 14 residues. Trimming cost V 4 bases and J 6 bases; bases outside gene matches: 7. The CDR3 here is CAWNQGQVAGELFF. Written as DNA, the CDR3 is TGTGCCTGGAACCAGGGACAGGTGGCCGGGGAGCTGTTTTTT.

This rearrangement joins TRBV5-8 to TRBJ1-6, with D maybe TRBD1 (5 bases). Germline V gene lookup returns CDR1 SGHTS and CDR2 YDEGEE. V lost 9 bases and J 6 bases, leaving 19 bases between the germline ends. This CDR3 spans 15 amino acids. DNA of the CDR3: TGTGCCATCCCCATCCCGCCGGGACTTAATTCACCCCTCCACTTT. Translating it yields CAIPIPPGLNSPLHF.

The chain employs TRBV7-6 and TRBJ2-3; D may be TRBD1 (5 bases). Trimming pared 1 base from V and 0 bases from J, leaving 8 bases between. Germline assignment: CDR1 SGHVS and CDR2 FNYEAQ. CDR3 length: 15 amino acids. CDR3 coding DNA: TGTGCCAGCAGCTTAGGGACACGTAGCACAGATACGCAGTATTTT. This encodes CASSLGTRSTDTQYF. The full variable domain, rest sourced from reference TRBV7-6 and TRBJ2-3, is GAGVSQSPRYKVTKRGQDVALRCDPISGHVSLYWYRQALGQGPEFLTYFNYEAQQDKSGLPNDRFSAERPEGSISTLTIQRTEQRDSAMYRCASSLGTRSTDTQYFGPGTRLTVL.

The chain's CDR3 is CASRTGENTEAFF. The CDR3 DNA reads as TGTGCCAGCAGAACAGGAGAGAACACTGAAGCTTTCTTT. V and J are TRBV6-1 and TRBJ1-1; tentative D call: TRBD1 (5 bases). The CDR3 consists of 13 residues. Germline CDR1 reads MNHNS; CDR2 reads SASEGT. Trimming removed 6 bases at V and 1 base at J, with 9 bases between.

This clone was observed a single time. The chain carries TRBV19 and TRBJ1-1; possibly TRBD1 for D (6 bases). There are 13 residues in the CDR3. Trimming cost V 3 bases and J 4 bases, with 9 bases left between them. Germline lookup yields CDR1 LNHDA and CDR2 SQIVND (reference sequence). The CDR3 loop reads CASSITRGTEAFF. In nucleotides, the CDR3 is TGTGCCAGTAGTATCACCAGGGGCACTGAAGCTTTCTTT.